The rows below give T cell receptor beta chains drawn from one sample of a study of T-cell reconstitution after alpha-beta-depleted transplantation in children. TCRdb processed the PCR reads anew with MiXCR; each CDR3 protein has one entry. This table has just over 950,000 distinct CDR3 sequences, roughly 29% appearing once. The source was PBMCs, mostly from graft donor cells, collected 360 days after TCRalphabeta/CD19-depleted stem cell transplant. Receptors were obtained from a boy under two years old who had a stem cell transplant for SCID, so the T cells may come from the graft donor. Both conserved end residues are part of each CDR3. Each record gives: clone size, D gene, V gene, J gene, CDR3 DNA, CDR3 protein. D genes are given only for firm matches. Clone size is given for some rows only: seen once, a few or many times, or a class if the clone is expanded.

>NA|NA|TRBV27|TRBJ2-3
TGTGCCAGCAGTCCCGGGGGGCCACGGCGGGATACGCAGTATTTT
CASSPGGPRRDTQYF
>many|NA|TRBV7-2|TRBJ2-7
TGTGCCAGCAGCTTAGCGGTTAGGGGTGGTGAGCAGTACTTC
CASSLAVRGGEQYF
>NA|TRBD2|TRBV5-1|TRBJ2-1
TGCGCCAGCAGCACGTTAGCGGGGGGCTTGGATGAGCAGTTCTTC
CASSTLAGGLDEQFF
>few|TRBD1|TRBV7-2|TRBJ2-1
TGTGCCAGCAGCCCACAGGGGGTTGAGCAGTTCTTC
CASSPQGVEQFF
>NA|NA|TRBV11-2|TRBJ2-7
TGTGCCAGCAGCCAAGCCCTCTACGAGCAGTACTTC
CASSQALYEQYF
>NA|TRBD1|TRBV2|TRBJ1-2
TGTGCCAGCAGCGGGACAGGGCGAGTCTATGGCTACACCTTC
CASSGTGRVYGYTF
>many|TRBD1|TRBV12-3/TRBV12-4|TRBJ1-4
TGTGCCAGCAGGGACAGGGGTTTACCTAATGAAAAACTGTTTTTT
CASRDRGLPNEKLFF
>NA|TRBD2|TRBV7-3|TRBJ2-2
TGTGCCAGCAGCTTTAGCGGGGTAACCACCGGGGAGCTGTTTTTT
CASSFSGVTTGELFF
>NA|NA|TRBV12-3/TRBV12-4|TRBJ2-5
TGTGCCAGCAGTTTAGCCTGGGGAGCGAGGGGAGAGACCCAGTACTTC
CASSLAWGARGETQYF
>NA|TRBD1|TRBV7-2|TRBJ2-2
TGTGCCAGCAGCTTAATAGGACAGGGGACCGGGGAGCTGTTTTTT
CASSLIGQGTGELFF
>NA|TRBD1|TRBV19|TRBJ1-1
TGTGCCAGTACTCGATCCGGGACAGGGGACCGGAACACTGAAGCTTTCTTT
CASTRSGTGDRNTEAFF
>NA|NA|TRBV10-3|TRBJ2-1
TGTGCCATCAGTGAGTCGGGGGGGGCCCGCAATGAGCAGTTCTTC
CAISESGGARNEQFF
>many|NA|TRBV5-5|TRBJ1-2
TGTGCCAGCAGCTCCCGACGGACGGAGATCTATGGCTACACCTTC
CASSSRRTEIYGYTF
>NA|NA|TRBV20-1|TRBJ2-3
TGCAGTGCAACCACTAGAAGCACAGATACGCAGTATTTT
CSATTRSTDTQYF
>NA|TRBD1|TRBV5-6|TRBJ2-5
TGTGCCAGCGGCCCCGGGACAGGGGGGGCTTGGGGTGAGACCCAGTACTTC
CASGPGTGGAWGETQYF
>NA|NA|TRBV4-3|TRBJ2-7
TGCGCCAGCAGCCAGGATCGACACCTCTCCTACGAGCAGTACTTC
CASSQDRHLSYEQYF
>NA|NA|TRBV7-9|TRBJ2-1
TGTGCCAGCAGCTTAAGAGGGGATATGGGGAATGAGCAGTTCTTC
CASSLRGDMGNEQFF
>few|NA|TRBV20-1|TRBJ2-5
TGCAGTTGCCAGTCGGCGGGGTGGAAGACCCAGTACTTC
CSCQSAGWKTQYF
>many|NA|TRBV28|TRBJ1-5
TGTGCCAGCAGGGGAGACCGTCCTCAGCATTTT
CASRGDRPQHF
>few|TRBD1|TRBV7-9|TRBJ1-3
TGTGCCAGCAGCTTAGGCCCTACAGGGGTTGGAAACACCATATATTTT
CASSLGPTGVGNTIYF
>NA|NA|TRBV20-1|TRBJ1-4
TGCAGTGCTCCGGGACGCTTGGGGGGTGAAAAACTGTTTTTT
CSAPGRLGGEKLFF
>NA|NA|TRBV5-1|TRBJ2-3
TGCGCCAGCAGCTTGACGACTACCCCCCCAGATACGCAGTATTTT
CASSLTTTPPDTQYF
>NA|NA|TRBV10-3|TRBJ1-2
TGTGCCATCAGTGATCCGGGCAAGAACTATGGCTACACCTTC
CAISDPGKNYGYTF
>NA|TRBD1|TRBV5-1|TRBJ1-1
TGCGCCAGCAGCTTGGTCGTAAGGACAGGGGGCGTAGGAAGGACTGAAGCTTTCTTT
CASSLVVRTGGVGRTEAFF
>once|NA|TRBV20-1|TRBJ1-2
TGCAGTGCTATAAGCCTTGGACAGAACTATGGCTACACCTTC
CSAISLGQNYGYTF
>NA|NA|TRBV7-9|TRBJ2-5
TGTGCCAGCAGCAACCCAGGGGTCCTGGACCAAGAGACCCAGTACTTC
CASSNPGVLDQETQYF
>NA|NA|TRBV28|TRBJ1-4
TGTGCCAGCAGCGGAACCAGACAGTATGAAAAACTGTTTTTT
CASSGTRQYEKLFF
>few|NA|TRBV28|TRBJ1-5
TGTGCCAGCAGTTTCAGGGCGGATCAGCCCCAGCATTTT
CASSFRADQPQHF
>NA|TRBD1|TRBV18|TRBJ2-7
TGTGCCAGCTCACGGGACAGGGTTCCCGAGCAGTACTTC
CASSRDRVPEQYF
>few|NA|TRBV15|TRBJ2-1
TGTGCCACCAGCGACCGGGGTGTGGGTGGGAATGAGCAGTTCTTC
CATSDRGVGGNEQFF
>NA|TRBD1|TRBV2|TRBJ1-1
TGTGCCAGCAGTGAGATGGGACAGGGCCCTAAAGCTTTCTTT
CASSEMGQGPKAFF
>few|NA|TRBV4-1|TRBJ2-7
TGCGCCAGCAGCCAGGTTTTTTCCGCCGCGTACGAGCAGTACTTC
CASSQVFSAAYEQYF
>NA|TRBD2|TRBV3-1|TRBJ2-1
TGTGCCAGCAGCCCGAACAAGCTAGCGGGGCTCTACAATGAGCAGTTCTTC
CASSPNKLAGLYNEQFF
>few|TRBD1|TRBV5-1|TRBJ2-4
TGCGCCAGCAGCTTCAGGACAGGGAACAAAAACATTCAGTACTTC
CASSFRTGNKNIQYF
>NA|NA|TRBV9|TRBJ2-2
TGTGCCAGCAGCGTAGGAAAGGGGAGGGGGACCGGGGAGCTGTTTTTT
CASSVGKGRGTGELFF
>NA|NA|TRBV12-3/TRBV12-4|TRBJ2-1
TGTGCCAGCGGGGGGGCGGGTGAGCAGTTCTTC
CASGGAGEQFF